The clone carrying this T cell receptor beta chain occurred many times. Its target is unknown. Sequencing ends 3 residues short of the CDR3 end; the germline J gene provides the rest. The data were taken from a study of T cell clonality in common variable immunodeficiency. General study findings and limits: CVID subjects had higher TCRbeta clonality than healthy controls, most marked in about a third.

Only in-frame clones appear in the TCRdb table, and some are missing; sequencing was by immunoSEQ multiplex PCR. The sample contains around 60,000 clones, none of them singletons. Trimming removed 0 bases from V and 6 bases from J, with 9 bases in between. The germline V gene has CDR1 DFQATT and CDR2 SNEGSKA (reference sequence). The CDR3 is made up of 13 amino acids. Most patients and controls had Caucasian heritage. The chain combines TRBV20-1 with TRBJ2-1, with D possibly being TRBD1 (6 bases). Sequencing used peripheral blood mononuclear cells. The TCR comes from a person aged 18 to 70 in good health. The CDR3 spells CSARDWGLNEQFF. The sequenced part of the CDR3 DNA is TGCAGTGCTAGAGATTGGGGGCTCAATGAG.